This entry lists 14 T cell receptor beta chains sequenced from one sample in a study of radiotherapy plus CTLA-4 blockade in lung cancer. Generated by immunoSEQ multiplex PCR, the TCRdb table keeps only in-frame clones and is missing some. The sample has 12,000 or so clones; around 80% are singletons. This sample comprised peripheral blood, obtained from a patient treated with radiotherapy plus ipilimumab. Receptors were obtained from a human donor with non-small cell lung cancer that progressed on radiotherapy plus ipilimumab.

This clone was recorded only once. The chain recombines TRBV2 with TRBJ1-5, with 9 nucleotides matching TRBD1. V trimming: 6 bases; J trimming: 5 bases; junction bases outside the gene matches: 5. Germline V gives CDR1 SNHLY, CDR2 FYNNEI. This CDR3 has 14 residues. CDR3 in DNA: TGTGCCAGCAGCACGGGACAGGGTGATCAGCCCCAGCATTTT. It translates to CASSTGQGDQPQHF.

The rearrangement joins TRBV4-3 to TRBJ2-3, with D tentatively TRBD2 (6 bases). The CDR3 runs 15 residues. From germline, CDR1 is LGHNA and CDR2 YSLEER. The V end lost 4 bases, the J end lost 0 bases, and 11 bases lay between the germline ends. The CDR3 is CASSPGLTSTDTQYF. The CDR3, as DNA: TGCGCCAGCAGCCCCGGACTAACTAGCACAGATACGCAGTATTTT.

The chain recombines TRBV6-5 with TRBJ2-2; D unclear. The germline V gene encodes CDR1 MNHEY and CDR2 SVGAGI. Trimming shortened V by 2 bases and J by 8 bases, and 18 bases separated the two germline ends. The CDR3 has 16 amino acids. CDR3 DNA: TGTGCCAGCAGTTACCACCTTTTCACGAATGGGGGGGAGCTGTTTTTT. Encoded protein: CASSYHLFTNGGELFF.

This rearrangement joins TRBV18 to TRBJ2-7; 12 bases map to TRBD1. The germline V gene encodes CDR1 KGHSH and CDR2 LQKENI. V lost 0 bases and J lost 5; bases outside the gene matches: 2. The CDR3 contains 15 residues. The CDR3 DNA sequence: TGTGCCAGCTCACCACCGGGACAGGGGGCCCACGAGCAGTACTTC. This translates into CASSPPGQGAHEQYF.

The chain employs TRBV9 and TRBJ2-3; TRBD2 matches 9 bases. Germline lookup yields CDR1 SGDLS and CDR2 YYNGEE. This CDR3 is built from 16 residues. Losses at the gene ends were 6 bases for V and 0 bases for J; bases not matched to a gene: 8. In DNA form, the CDR3 reads TGTGCCAGCACCCTCGGGCTAGCGGGGAGCACAGATACGCAGTATTTT. It codes for CASTLGLAGSTDTQYF.

The rearrangement uses TRBV2 and TRBJ1-4, with 10 positions matching TRBD1. The CDR3 has 14 amino acids. V shed 7 bases and J 7 bases; nucleotides not matched to a gene: 6. The germline gives CDR1 SNHLY, CDR2 FYNNEI. As DNA, the CDR3 is TGTGCCAGCACATGGGACAGGGGTTTTGAAAAACTGTTTTTT. Translating gives CASTWDRGFEKLFF.

Comments on this clone: It is unclear where the CDR3 begins or ends on the DNA, so no DNA is shown, and the CDR3 is as TCRdb lists it. V usage is TRBV28 and J usage is TRBJ2-3; the table's D call TRBD1 went unverified against the DNA. Germline V gene sequence: CDR1 MDHEN, CDR2 SYDVKM. The CDR3 spans 14 amino acids, including both terminal residues. The chain's CDR3 is CASSWGRGTDTQYF.

J is TRBJ1-3 and V is TRBV19; TRBD1 matches 8 bases. This CDR3 spans 18 amino acids. The germline V gene encodes CDR1 LNHDA and CDR2 SQIVND (reference sequence). V was pared by 4 bases and J by 5 bases, with 16 bases of the junction left unmatched. CDR3 region: CASSSGQGPRLSRNTIYF. The CDR3, as DNA: TGTGCCAGTAGTAGCGGACAGGGCCCGCGGCTTTCGAGAAACACCATATATTTT.

This clone appeared a few times. This sequence joins TRBV27 and TRBJ1-5; no definite D call. Germline CDR1 and CDR2: MNHEY and SMNVEV (reference sequence). This CDR3 has 15 residues. Trimming stripped 6 bases from V and 0 bases from J, with 12 bases between. The CDR3, as DNA: TGTGCCAGCAGGGCAGGACTGATTAGCAATCAGCCCCAGCATTTT. As protein: CASRAGLISNQPQHF.

V is TRBV7-2 and J is TRBJ2-3, with D hard to call. The CDR3 has 13 amino acids. Trimming took off 4 bases at V and 8 bases at J, with 13 bases between the two ends. In germline, CDR1 is SGHTA, CDR2 FQGNSA. The DNA for the CDR3 is TGTGCCAGCAGCTCCGCCTCCACGGGTACGCAGTATTTT. This sequence encodes CASSSASTGTQYF.

This chain links TRBV5-4 with TRBJ2-3; D is undetermined. The CDR3 spans 12 residues. Germline CDR1 reads SGHNT; CDR2 reads YYREEE (reference sequence). V was pared by 3 bases and J by 2 bases, with 4 bases between. As DNA, the CDR3 is TGTGCCAGCAGCTCCGACACAGATACGCAGTATTTT. The encoded protein is CASSSDTDTQYF.

The chain couples TRBV6-6 to TRBJ2-7, with D tentatively TRBD1 (5 bases). V dropped 4 bases and J dropped 9 bases, with 13 bases sitting between them. The germline V gene encodes CDR1 MNHNY and CDR2 SVGAGI (reference sequence). CDR3 size: 12 residues. CDR3 nucleotide sequence: TGTGCCAGCAGTTCCACGGTTGGGGCGCAGTACTTC. It specifies CASSSTVGAQYF.

This clone was observed a few times. The junction departs from germline at one end; a sequencing error may be responsible. CDR3 residues: CASSLSSGGAGTDTQYF. CDR3 coding DNA: TGTGCTAGCAGCTTATCTAGCGGGGGGGCCGGCACAGATACGCAGTATTTT. The rearrangement links TRBV7-7 to TRBJ2-3; the match to TRBD2 covers 12 bases. The CDR3 length is 17 residues. Germline V CDR1 and CDR2: SSHAT, FNYEAQ (reference sequence).

This clone was seen just once. This chain's CDR3 is CASSSRRGQQTQYF. In DNA form, the CDR3 reads TGTGCCAGCAGCAGCCGCCGGGGCCAGCAGACCCAGTACTTC. The chain couples TRBV7-2 to TRBJ2-5, with D perhaps assigned TRBD1 or TRBD2 (5 bases each). CDR1 is SGHTA and CDR2 is FQGNSA in the germline V gene. The CDR3 length is 14 residues. Between the trimmed V and J ends, which lost 5 bases and 6 bases, there was a span of 16 bases.